These 13 T cell receptor beta chains were sequenced from one sample in a study of shared clonotypes between healthy human individuals. CD8 cells classed as naive were CD45RO-negative and positively selected for CCR7, excluding terminally differentiated effector memory CD45RA+ cells. Sequencing used immunoSEQ multiplex PCR; TCRdb keeps in-frame clones, though not all of them. Here the sample spans 1.5 million to 2.5 million clones, about 95% being singletons. The sample comprised naive CD8+ T cells sorted from blood. These receptor sequences come from a man between 18 and 29 years old in good health.

This sequence joins TRBV30 and TRBJ1-1, with D tentatively TRBD1 (5 bases). Germline CDR1 GTSNPN, CDR2 SVGIG (reference sequence). The V end was cut by 3 bases, the J end by 6 bases, with 17 bases between. This CDR3 is built from 14 residues. The CDR3 sequence: CAWSVSGGVAEAFF. The CDR3 DNA follows: TGTGCCTGGAGCGTGAGCGGGGGTGTCGCTGAAGCTTTCTTT.

This chain uses TRBV9 with TRBJ1-2; D is uncertain. The CDR3 totals 15 residues. Germline-derived CDR1 and CDR2 are SGDLS and YYNGEE. V was pared by 0 bases and J by 4 bases, with 13 bases between. Here the CDR3 DNA reads TGTGCCAGCAGCGTAGACTCCATCATGGGCTATGGCTACACCTTC. Protein sequence: CASSVDSIMGYGYTF.

The CDR3 DNA sequence: TGTGCCAGCAGCGTCGGGAGGGCGGGGGTGAACACTGAAGCTTTCTTT. Translating gives CASSVGRAGVNTEAFF. This chain connects TRBV9 to TRBJ1-1; tentatively, D is TRBD1 (5 bases). V gave up 2 bases and J gave up 0 bases, with 14 bases separating them. CDR1 is SGDLS, CDR2 YYNGEE, per germline. The CDR3 runs to 16 residues.

This clone was observed once. The gene calls are TRBV4-1 and TRBJ1-1; D may be TRBD1 (6 bases). The CDR3 is 14 residues long. Germline assignment: CDR1 MGHRA and CDR2 YSYEKL. The V end was cut by 3 bases, the J end by 4 bases, with 12 bases between. The CDR3 bases are TGCGCCAGCAGCCAGGTGGGGGCCGGCACTGAAGCTTTCTTT. This codes for CASSQVGAGTEAFF.

The V gene is TRBV19, the J gene TRBJ2-7; D is possibly TRBD1 (5 bases). V was pared by 3 bases and J by 0 bases, with 12 bases between. The CDR3 has 15 amino acids. The germline gives CDR1 LNHDA, CDR2 SQIVND (reference sequence). CDR3 bases: TGTGCCAGTAGTATGTGGACATCCAGCTCCTACGAGCAGTACTTC. It yields the protein CASSMWTSSSYEQYF.

Details on this clone: A much larger clone lies a single base off, so this may be a read error. Other nucleotide sequences from this sample produce the same CDR3. The chain has TRBV5-6 and TRBJ2-2; no clear D. There are 11 residues in the CDR3. V dropped 5 bases and J dropped 6 bases, with 5 bases sitting between them. CDR1 and CDR2 from the germline V gene are SGHDT and YYEEEE. In nucleotides, the CDR3 is TGTGCCAGCAGTTTCTCCGGGGAGCTGTTTTTT. Protein: CASSFSGELFF.

This clone was observed once. The V and J genes are TRBV9 and TRBJ2-7; TRBD2 aligns across 8 bases. Germline values: CDR1 SGDLS, CDR2 YYNGEE. V trimming: 3 bases; J trimming: 0 bases; junction bases outside the gene matches: 2. The CDR3 contains 14 residues. CDR3 coding DNA: TGTGCCAGCAGCGGTAGCGGGACCTCCTACGAGCAGTACTTC. It translates to CASSGSGTSYEQYF.

The chain links TRBV7-9 to TRBJ1-6, with a weak D call TRBD1 (5 bases). Trimming cost V 3 bases and J 9 bases, with 15 bases left between them. Germline V gene lookup returns CDR1 SEHNR and CDR2 FQNEAQ (reference sequence). CDR3 length: 15 residues. CDR3 DNA: TGTGCCAGCAGCTTTCAGGGCAGGGATGGTTCACCCCTCCACTTT. This sequence encodes CASSFQGRDGSPLHF. Filled out from reference TRBV7-9 and TRBJ1-6, the complete variable domain reads DTGVSQNPRHKITKRGQNVTFRCDPISEHNRLYWYRQTLGQGPEFLTYFQNEAQLEKSRLLSDRFSAERPKGSFSTLEIQRTEQGDSAMYLCASSFQGRDGSPLHFGNGTRLTVT.

V usage is TRBV29-1 and J usage is TRBJ1-2; D call uncertain. Trimming removed 0 bases at V and 3 bases at J, with 5 bases between. The V gene's germline CDR1 is SQVTM and CDR2 ANQGSEA. This CDR3 region has 12 residues. The CDR3 DNA is TGCAGCGTTGAAGACGAGTACTATGGCTACACCTTC. As protein: CSVEDEYYGYTF.

The chain carries TRBV9 and TRBJ2-1; 7 bases map to TRBD2. This CDR3 spans 15 amino acids. Germline trimming cut 2 bases from V and 7 bases from J; bases unmatched to any gene: 9. Germline CDR1 reads SGDLS; CDR2 reads YYNGEE. The CDR3 DNA follows: TGTGCCAGCAGCGTGGGAGGGAGCCCTTCTAATGAGCAGTTCTTC. This codes for CASSVGGSPSNEQFF.

The chain uses TRBV7-9 and TRBJ2-5, with D possibly being TRBD2 (6 bases). The V end was cut by 4 bases, the J end by 2 bases, with 17 bases between. Germline CDR1 reads SEHNR; CDR2 reads FQNEAQ (reference sequence). There are 16 residues in the CDR3. CDR3 amino acids: CASSSPYGRDQETQYF. The DNA of the CDR3 is TGTGCCAGCAGCTCCCCGTACGGGCGGGATCAAGAGACCCAGTACTTC.

This clone was seen a single time. This chain joins TRBV10-3 and TRBJ2-3, with 13 bases matching TRBD2. This CDR3 comprises 16 residues. Germline V gene lookup returns CDR1 ENHRY and CDR2 SYGVKD. The V segment lost 6 bases and the J segment 3 bases; nucleotides outside the gene matches: 6. The CDR3 DNA sequence: TGTGCCATCAGGGTAACTAGCGGGAGGGGAACAGATACGCAGTATTTT. Protein sequence: CAIRVTSGRGTDTQYF.

Only one count was recorded for this clone. V and J are TRBV4-1 and TRBJ1-4; 7 positions match TRBD1. Germline V gene lookup returns CDR1 MGHRA and CDR2 YSYEKL. The J segment lost 8 bases and the V segment lost 4 bases, leaving 10 bases of the junction unmatched. The CDR3 runs 15 residues. The CDR3 spells CASSLKQGLGEKLFF. CDR3 nucleotides: TGCGCCAGCAGCCTAAAACAGGGGCTTGGAGAAAAACTGTTTTTT.